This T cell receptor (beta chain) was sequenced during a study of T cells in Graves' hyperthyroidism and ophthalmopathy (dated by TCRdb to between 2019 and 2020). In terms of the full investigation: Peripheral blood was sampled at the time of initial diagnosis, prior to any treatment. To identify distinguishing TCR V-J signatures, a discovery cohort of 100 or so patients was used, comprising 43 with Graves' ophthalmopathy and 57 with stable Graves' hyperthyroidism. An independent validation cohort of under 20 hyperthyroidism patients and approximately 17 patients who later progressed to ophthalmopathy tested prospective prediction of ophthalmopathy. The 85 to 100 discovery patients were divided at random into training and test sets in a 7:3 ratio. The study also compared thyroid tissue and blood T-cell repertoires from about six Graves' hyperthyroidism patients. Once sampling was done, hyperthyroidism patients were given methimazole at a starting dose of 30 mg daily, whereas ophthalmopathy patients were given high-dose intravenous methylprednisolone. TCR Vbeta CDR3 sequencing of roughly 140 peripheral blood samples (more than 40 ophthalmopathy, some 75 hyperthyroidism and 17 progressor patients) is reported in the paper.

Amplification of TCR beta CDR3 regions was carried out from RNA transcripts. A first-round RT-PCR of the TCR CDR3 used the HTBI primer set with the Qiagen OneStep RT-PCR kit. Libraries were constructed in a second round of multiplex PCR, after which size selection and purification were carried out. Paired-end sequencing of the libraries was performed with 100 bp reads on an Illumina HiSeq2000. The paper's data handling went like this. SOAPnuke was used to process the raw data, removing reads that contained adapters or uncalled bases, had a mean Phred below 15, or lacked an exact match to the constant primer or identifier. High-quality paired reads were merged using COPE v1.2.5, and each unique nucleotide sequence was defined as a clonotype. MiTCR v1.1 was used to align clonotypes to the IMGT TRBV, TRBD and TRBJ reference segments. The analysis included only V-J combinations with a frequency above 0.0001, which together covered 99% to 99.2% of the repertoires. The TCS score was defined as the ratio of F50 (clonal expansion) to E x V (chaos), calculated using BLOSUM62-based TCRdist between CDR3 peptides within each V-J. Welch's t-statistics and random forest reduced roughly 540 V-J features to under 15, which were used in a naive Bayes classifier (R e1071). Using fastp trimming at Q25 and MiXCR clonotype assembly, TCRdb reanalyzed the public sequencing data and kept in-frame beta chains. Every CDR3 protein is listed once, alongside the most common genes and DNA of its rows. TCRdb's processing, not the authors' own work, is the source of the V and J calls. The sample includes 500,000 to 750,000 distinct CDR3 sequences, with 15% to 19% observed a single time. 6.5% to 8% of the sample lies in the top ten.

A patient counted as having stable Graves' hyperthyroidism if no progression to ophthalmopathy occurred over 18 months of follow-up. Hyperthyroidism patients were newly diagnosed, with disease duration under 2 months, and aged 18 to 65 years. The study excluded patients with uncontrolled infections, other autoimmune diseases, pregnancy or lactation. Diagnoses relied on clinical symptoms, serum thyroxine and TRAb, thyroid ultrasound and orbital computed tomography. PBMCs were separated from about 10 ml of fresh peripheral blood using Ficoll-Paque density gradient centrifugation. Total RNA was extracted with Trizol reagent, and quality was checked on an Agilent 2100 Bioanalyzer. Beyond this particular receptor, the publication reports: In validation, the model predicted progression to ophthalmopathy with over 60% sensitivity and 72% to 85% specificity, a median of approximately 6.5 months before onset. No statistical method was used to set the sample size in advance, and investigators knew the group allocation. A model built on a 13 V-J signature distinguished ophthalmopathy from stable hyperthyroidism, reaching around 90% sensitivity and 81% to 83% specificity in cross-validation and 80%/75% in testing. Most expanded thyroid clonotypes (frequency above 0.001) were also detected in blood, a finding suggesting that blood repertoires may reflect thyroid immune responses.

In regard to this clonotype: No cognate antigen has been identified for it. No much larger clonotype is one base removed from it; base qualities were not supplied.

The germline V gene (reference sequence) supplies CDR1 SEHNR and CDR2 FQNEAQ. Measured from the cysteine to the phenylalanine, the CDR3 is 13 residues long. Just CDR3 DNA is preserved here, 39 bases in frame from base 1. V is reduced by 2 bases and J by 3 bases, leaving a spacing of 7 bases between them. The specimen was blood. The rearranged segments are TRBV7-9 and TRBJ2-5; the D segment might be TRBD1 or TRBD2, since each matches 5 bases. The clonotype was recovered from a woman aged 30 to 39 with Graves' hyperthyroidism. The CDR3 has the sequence CASSLMGEETQYF. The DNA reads TGTGCCAGCAGCTTAATGGGGGAAGAGACCCAGTACTTC.